Shown below are 32 T cell receptor beta chains from a single sample sequenced in a study of T cell repertoires in cytomegalovirus infection. TCRdb passed the reads through MiXCR, listing each CDR3 protein once. This repertoire shows around 750,000 distinct CDR3 sequences, about 31% found once; its top ten account for 9.5% to 15%. Their antigens remain unidentified. The material sequenced was cultured CD8+ T cells from PBMCs, taken from culture after CMV antigen stimulation. The source is a human donor in good health (CMV status not recorded). Some clones in this sample may be carry-over from other donors' samples.

Only a few counts were recorded for this clonotype. The chain uses TRBV12-3 or TRBV12-4 and TRBJ2-1; 9 nucleotides agree with TRBD2. V gave up 7 bases and J gave up 10 bases; unmatched junction bases: 14. The CDR3 is 15 residues long. CDR3 DNA: TGTGCCAGCAACCAGGAGGCGGGGGGGCGTGAGGAGCAGTTCTTC. This gives the protein CASNQEAGGREEQFF.

The rearrangement uses TRBV9 and TRBJ1-1, with D perhaps matching TRBD1 (5 bases). The CDR3 contains 15 residues. Looked up from germline, CDR1 is SGDLS and CDR2 is YYNGEE. V was clipped by 2 bases and J by 0 bases, with 11 bases between them. The CDR3 region has the DNA TGTGCCAGCAGCGTGGTTGGGGGAATGAACACTGAAGCTTTCTTT. Translating it yields CASSVVGGMNTEAFF.

This clonotype was picked up a small number of times. This sequence joins TRBV6-5 and TRBJ1-1; D gene ambiguous. Trimming removed 6 bases at V and 3 bases at J, with 14 bases between. The CDR3 loop spans 14 amino acids. Germline V gene sequence: CDR1 MNHEY, CDR2 SVGAGI. The CDR3: CASSLRATHTEAFF. The CDR3 DNA reads TGTGCCAGCAGCCTCAGAGCAACTCACACTGAAGCTTTCTTT.

This clonotype was detected only a few times. V and J are TRBV19 and TRBJ2-2; D possibly corresponds to TRBD1 (5 bases). This CDR3 comprises 13 residues. The V and J ends lost 7 bases and 4 bases respectively, with 10 bases between them. Germline V gene lookup returns CDR1 LNHDA and CDR2 SQIVND (reference sequence). The CDR3 DNA reads TGTGCCAGTACAGGGATGCGCACCGGGGAGCTGTTTTTT. This encodes CASTGMRTGELFF.

The chain combines TRBV20-1 with TRBJ1-4; 11 positions match TRBD1. The CDR3 has 13 amino acids. CDR1 and CDR2 (germline): DFQATT, SNEGSKA (reference sequence). Trimming cost V 6 bases and J 7 bases; bases outside gene matches: 4. The CDR3 region is CSAPGQGAEKLFF. In DNA, the CDR3 is TGCAGTGCCCCTGGACAGGGGGCTGAAAAACTGTTTTTT.

This clonotype has a count of ten or more. This chain connects TRBV7-9 to TRBJ2-7, with D perhaps TRBD1 (5 bases). CDR1 and CDR2 (germline): SEHNR, FQNEAQ (reference sequence). Between the trimmed V and J ends, which lost 1 base and 2 bases, there was a span of 12 bases. There are 15 residues in the CDR3. The chain's CDR3 is CASSLGRTGAYEQYF. CDR3 coding DNA: TGTGCCAGCAGCTTAGGTCGTACAGGAGCCTACGAGCAGTACTTC.

The chain has TRBV25-1 and TRBJ1-1; TRBD1 agrees at 8 bases. The CDR3 sequence is 15 residues long. V lost 0 bases and J lost 5; bases outside the gene matches: 5. Germline CDR1 reads MGHDK; CDR2 reads SYGVNS. CDR3 in DNA: TGTGCCAGCAGTGAATATCTAACAGGGGGGACTGAAGCTTTCTTT. It is translated as CASSEYLTGGTEAFF.

V and J are TRBV5-1 and TRBJ2-7; D not certain. The CDR3 has 16 amino acids. V was shortened by 1 base and J by 0 bases, with 14 bases between the two germline ends. Germline V gene sequence: CDR1 SGHRS, CDR2 YFSETQ. DNA of the CDR3: TGCGCCAGCAGCTTGAACCCCTGGACCGACTCCTACGAGCAGTACTTC. As protein: CASSLNPWTDSYEQYF.

This chain uses TRBV19 with TRBJ2-1, with D possibly TRBD1 on 6 matching bases. V was shortened by 5 bases and J by 8 bases, with 10 bases between the two germline ends. The germline V gene encodes CDR1 LNHDA and CDR2 SQIVND (reference sequence). The CDR3 is 12 residues long. The CDR3 sequence is CASSHGGDEQFF. Written as DNA, the CDR3 is TGTGCCAGTAGTCATGGGGGCGATGAGCAGTTCTTC. Full variable domain (rest looked up from reference TRBV19 and TRBJ2-1): DGGITQSPKYLFRKEGQNVTLSCEQNLNHDAMYWYRQDPGQGLRLIYYSQIVNDFQKGDIAEGYSVSREKKESFPLTVTSAQKNPTAFYLCASSHGGDEQFFGPGTRLTVL.

The chain combines TRBV7-9 with TRBJ2-5; possibly TRBD1 for D (5 bases). Trimming removed 8 bases from V and 2 bases from J, with 15 bases in between. The CDR3 spans 14 residues. CDR1 SEHNR and CDR2 FQNEAQ come from the germline V gene (reference sequence). Here the CDR3 DNA reads TGTGCCAGCTCCAGGGTTCCCGTACAAGAGACCCAGTACTTC. Translated: CASSRVPVQETQYF. Using reference TRBV7-9 and TRBJ2-5 for the parts outside the CDR3, the full variable domain is DTGVSQNPRHKITKRGQNVTFRCDPISEHNRLYWYRQTLGQGPEFLTYFQNEAQLEKSRLLSDRFSAERPKGSFSTLEIQRTEQGDSAMYLCASSRVPVQETQYFGPGTRLLVL.

This chain uses TRBV11-2 with TRBJ1-3; no clear D. Trimming removed 2 bases at V and 0 bases at J, with 14 bases between. The germline V gene has CDR1 SGHAT and CDR2 FQNNGV. This CDR3 contains 17 residues. This CDR3 is CASSLWTKRGSGNTIYF. In DNA form, the CDR3 reads TGTGCCAGCAGCTTATGGACCAAGCGGGGCTCTGGAAACACCATATATTTT.

The sample holds many counts of this clonotype. The V and J genes are TRBV7-8 and TRBJ2-2; no firm D call. V lost 4 bases to trimming and J lost 0 bases, with 12 bases between them. This CDR3 region has 16 residues. The V gene's germline CDR1 is SGHVS and CDR2 FQNEAQ. DNA for the CDR3: TGTGCCAGCAGCTCGAAACTACAACCGAACACCGGGGAGCTGTTTTTT. It translates to CASSSKLQPNTGELFF.

This clonotype was seen repeatedly, ten times or more. This rearrangement joins TRBV12-3 or TRBV12-4 to TRBJ2-1, with D unclear. The CDR3 sequence is 11 residues long. V gave up 7 bases and J gave up 9 bases, with 10 bases separating them. CDR3 nucleotides: TGTGCCAGCACCACCTCTGGTGAGCAGTTCTTC. Translation gives CASTTSGEQFF.

The chain recombines TRBV7-8 with TRBJ2-1; the D call may be TRBD1 or TRBD2 (5 bases each). In germline, CDR1 is SGHVS, CDR2 FQNEAQ. The V gene lost 4 bases and the J gene lost 4 bases, with 17 bases spanning the gap. The CDR3 totals 16 residues. The CDR3 loop reads CASSSTGARGYNEQFF. The CDR3 coding sequence is TGTGCCAGCAGCTCTACCGGGGCTAGAGGTTACAATGAGCAGTTCTTC.

This clonotype has ten or more counts. The J gene is TRBJ1-2, the V gene TRBV7-6; D is unresolved. V lost 1 base and J 3 bases, leaving 9 bases between the germline ends. The germline CDR1 and CDR2 sequences are SGHVS and FNYEAQ. The CDR3 length is 14 residues. CDR3 coding DNA: TGTGCCAGCAGCTTAGGGTTGAAGGACTATGGCTACACCTTC. Its protein is CASSLGLKDYGYTF.

The CDR3 protein is CASSYSVAGGLGETQYF. CDR3 DNA sequence: TGTGCCAGCAGTTACTCGGTAGCGGGGGGTTTGGGGGAGACCCAGTACTTC. This chain uses TRBV6-5 with TRBJ2-5; 10 nucleotides agree with TRBD2. Germline V gene data show CDR1 as MNHEY and CDR2 as SVGAGI. V lost 0 bases, J lost 5 bases, and 9 bases stayed unmatched. The CDR3 runs 17 residues.

CDR3 sequence: CASSDDLLNQPQHF. The CDR3, as DNA: TGTGCCAGCAGTGATGATCTCCTCAATCAGCCCCAGCATTTT. The chain joins TRBV2 to TRBJ1-5; D ambiguous. Trimming took off 3 bases at V and 3 bases at J, with 9 bases between the two ends. The CDR3 contains 14 residues. The germline V gene encodes CDR1 SNHLY and CDR2 FYNNEI.

For this clonotype: The conserved phenylalanine or tryptophan is not found at the CDR3 terminus, so this likely reflects a read error. V is TRBV6-2 or TRBV6-3 and J is TRBJ1-2, with a tentative D call TRBD1 (5 bases). V shed 2 bases and J shed 1 base, with 5 bases lying between them. The germline gives CDR1 MNHEY, CDR2 SVGEGT. There are 13 residues in the CDR3. CDR3 in DNA: TGTGCCAGCAGTTACGGGGGTAACTATGGCTACACCTCC. Its protein is CASSYGGNYGYTS.

Concerning this clonotype itself: A much larger clone sits a single nucleotide away, making a read error possible. The V call is TRBV10-3, the J call TRBJ2-6, with 7 bases that match TRBD1. The CDR3 is 16 residues long. Germline V gene lookup returns CDR1 ENHRY and CDR2 SYGVKD. DNA for the CDR3: TGTGGCATACCCCGGGGACAGAGCTCTGGGGCCAACGTCCCGACTTTC. This gives the protein CGIPRGQSSGANVPTF.

This clonotype was seen ten or more times. This chain joins TRBV7-2 and TRBJ2-2; D uncertain. There are 12 residues in the CDR3. Germline V gene lookup returns CDR1 SGHTA and CDR2 FQGNSA. V shed 3 bases and J shed 5 bases, with 4 bases lying between them. The DNA for the CDR3 is TGTGCCAGCAGCTTCAGTACCGGGGAGCTGTTTTTT. Translation gives CASSFSTGELFF.

The rearrangement joins TRBV2 to TRBJ1-2; TRBD1 is a possible D gene (6 bases). CDR3 size: 14 residues. From germline, CDR1 is SNHLY and CDR2 FYNNEI. V was trimmed by 11 bases and J by 4 bases, leaving 20 bases between them. The CDR3 sequence is CALSDPGGLYGYTF. The CDR3 DNA reads TGTGCCCTCTCGGATCCGGGGGGGCTCTATGGCTACACCTTC.

This clonotype came up a few times. The gene calls are TRBV12-3 or TRBV12-4 and TRBJ1-5; D ambiguous. Trimming stripped 6 bases from V and 7 bases from J, with 16 bases between. This CDR3 comprises 14 residues. The CDR3 is CASRLGWGGQPQHF. The CDR3 DNA follows: TGTGCCAGCAGATTGGGTTGGGGAGGGCAGCCCCAGCATTTT.

This rearrangement joins TRBV15 to TRBJ1-2; D is unresolved. V was pared by 2 bases and J by 0 bases, with 10 bases between. CDR3 size: 15 residues. CDR1 is LNHNV, CDR2 YYDKDF, per germline (reference sequence). CDR3 protein: CATSRIMTPNYGYTF. CDR3 in DNA: TGTGCCACCAGCAGAATCATGACACCTAACTATGGCTACACCTTC. The entire variable domain, with the rest obtained from reference TRBV15 and TRBJ1-2, is as follows: DAMVIQNPRYQVTQFGKPVTLSCSQTLNHNVMYWYQQKSSQAPKLLFHYYDKDFNNEADTPDNFQSRRPNTSFCFLDIRSPGLGDTAMYLCATSRIMTPNYGYTFGSGTRLTVV.

This clonotype occurred a few times. This chain links TRBV14 with TRBJ2-4; weak D call: TRBD1 (6 bases). Germline V CDR1 and CDR2: SGHDN, FVKESK. Deletions cut 5 bases from V and 0 bases from J, with 8 bases between. The CDR3 has 14 amino acids. CDR3 region: CASSETGAKNIQYF. The CDR3 region has the DNA TGTGCCAGCAGCGAGACAGGAGCCAAAAACATTCAGTACTTC. The full variable domain, completed using reference TRBV14 and TRBJ2-4, is EAGVTQFPSHSVIEKGQTVTLRCDPISGHDNLYWYRRVMGKEIKFLLHFVKESKQDESGMPNNRFLAERTGGTYSTLKVQPAELEDSGVYFCASSETGAKNIQYFGAGTRLSVL.

The rearrangement links TRBV12-3 or TRBV12-4 to TRBJ1-2; 9 bases map to TRBD1. CDR3 length equals 14 residues. With 5 bases clipped from V and 4 bases from J, the junction kept 5 bases outside the gene matches. The CDR3 coding sequence is TGTGCCAGCAGTCAAGGGGGACAGGGCTATGGCTACACCTTC. This encodes CASSQGGQGYGYTF.

V is TRBV7-9 and J is TRBJ1-1; D may be TRBD1 (5 bases). Trimming stripped 1 base from V and 5 bases from J, with 11 bases between. Germline V gives CDR1 SEHNR, CDR2 FQNEAQ (reference sequence). This CDR3 comprises 14 residues. The CDR3 DNA reads TGTGCCAGCAGCTTAGTTGGCAGGGTGACTGAAGCTTTCTTT. Translating gives CASSLVGRVTEAFF.

V and J are TRBV3-1 and TRBJ1-1, with unresolved D. Deletions cut 0 bases from V and 4 bases from J, with 12 bases between. This CDR3 contains 15 residues. Germline V gene sequence: CDR1 LGHDT, CDR2 YNNKEL (reference sequence). The chain's CDR3 is CASSQDGGLGTEAFF. As DNA, the CDR3 is TGTGCCAGCAGCCAAGATGGAGGACTAGGCACTGAAGCTTTCTTT.

This clonotype came up many times. The V gene is TRBV6-1, the J gene TRBJ2-7; TRBD1 agrees at 11 bases. Germline CDR1 and CDR2: MNHNS and SASEGT. The J segment lost 5 bases and the V segment lost 7 bases, leaving 19 bases of the junction unmatched. The length of the CDR3 is 18 residues. CDR3 coding DNA: TGTGCCAGCAAGAGACTGTGGACAGGGGGCTACGCGGCTGACGAGCAGTACGTC. Translating gives CASKRLWTGGYAADEQYV.

This clonotype was detected ten times or more. The chain has TRBV7-8 and TRBJ1-1; D is ambiguous. The germline gives CDR1 SGHVS, CDR2 FQNEAQ. The CDR3 totals 13 residues. V was clipped by 0 bases and J by 5 bases, with 7 bases between them. CDR3 sequence: CASSLALGTEAFF. CDR3 DNA: TGTGCCAGCAGCTTAGCACTCGGGACTGAAGCTTTCTTT.

This clonotype was observed a few times. The V and J genes are TRBV27 and TRBJ1-4, with 7 bases aligning to TRBD1. CDR1 MNHEY and CDR2 SMNVEV come from the germline V gene (reference sequence). Trimming at V came to 5 bases and at J to 8 bases, leaving 11 bases not matched to a gene. The CDR3 consists of 15 residues. The DNA for the CDR3 is TGTGCCAGCAGTGCCAGGACAGGAGCCAGAGAAAAACTGTTTTTT. Its protein is CASSARTGAREKLFF.

This rearrangement joins TRBV20-1 to TRBJ2-5; D may be TRBD1 (5 bases). CDR1 and CDR2 from the germline V gene are DFQATT and SNEGSKA (reference sequence). The CDR3 runs 14 residues. Trimming pared 4 bases from V and 4 bases from J, leaving 16 bases between. CDR3 residues: CSAIFLSRGETQYF. The CDR3 nucleotides read TGCAGTGCTATTTTCCTTTCTAGGGGAGAGACCCAGTACTTC.

There are a few counts of this clonotype. The chain recombines TRBV28 with TRBJ2-1, with TRBD1 as a possible D gene (6 bases). V was pared by 3 bases and J by 5 bases, with 20 bases between. From germline, CDR1 is MDHEN and CDR2 SYDVKM. The CDR3 contains 17 residues. This CDR3 is CASSFSYRSHRDNEQFF. The CDR3 nucleotides read TGTGCCAGCAGTTTTTCCTACAGGTCCCACAGGGACAATGAGCAGTTCTTC.